This T cell receptor beta chain was sequenced during a study of blood T cell repertoires in COVID-19. Whole-study context: Acute-phase and convalescent COVID-19 samples originated in the United States, Italy and Spain. PBMCs, B-cell-depleted T cells, or T cells were the source of the cDNA or gDNA that made up the material.

Per the original methods: From reference gene primer amplification, estimates of nucleated cell counts were derived. Assay used: immunoSEQ multiplex PCR; TCRdb lists only in-frame clones, some missing. For V, J and clone size, that table is used; D and trimming come from the DNA. The table lists roughly 120,000 clones, roughly 74% of them singletons. The germline CDR1 and CDR2 sequences are SGHTA and FQGTGA. V was shortened by 1 base and J by 0 bases, with 7 bases between the two germline ends. The CDR3 length is 15 residues. In its sample, this clone was seen a few times. One Seattle source followed patients from active infection through their disease course.

Material: peripheral blood. V usage is TRBV7-3 and J usage is TRBJ2-4; tentatively, D is TRBD2 (6 bases). This clonotype was sampled from an elderly man with COVID-19, enrolled during active disease. The CDR3 nucleotides are TGTGCCAGCAGCTTAAACGGGGGAGCCAAAAACATTCAGTACTTC. Protein sequence: CASSLNGGAKNIQYF.